These T cell receptor beta chains were read from a single sample in a study of chemoradiotherapy in HPV16-positive cancers. Sequencing was performed with immunoSEQ multiplex PCR; in TCRdb, only in-frame clones are kept and a portion is missing. This sample has 8,500 to 10,000 clones, with around 80% found just once. Sample collection occurred from a patient who underwent chemoradiotherapy. The receptor source for this set is a human donor with HPV-associated anogenital cancer. The conserved cysteine and the conserved F or W are not part of the CDR3 here. The order of the fields is J gene, V gene, CDR3 protein.

TRBJ1-2 | TRBV27 | ASSSETGVYGYT
TRBJ1-4 | TRBV5-1 | ASSLGAATNEKLF
TRBJ2-1 | TRBV4-2 | ASSPPGGTTNEQF
TRBJ1-3 | TRBV7-9 | ATSGGINGNTIY
TRBJ2-2 | TRBV5-1 | ASSLGAITGELF
TRBJ1-1 | TRBV28 | ASSLTGREGQAF
TRBJ2-3 | TRBV5-5 | ASSLTRGGWGDTQY
TRBJ2-7 | TRBV6-6 | ATVLDPLYEQY
TRBJ2-7 | TRBV6-5 | ASRQNEQY
TRBJ1-2 | TRBV28 | ASNPTGLGYT
TRBJ2-5 | TRBV7-9 | ASSLALGGLETQY
TRBJ2-7 | TRBV5-1 | ASSLDRGAEQY
TRBJ2-5 | TRBV6-5 | ASSGGLAKETQY
TRBJ1-2 | TRBV5-8 | ASRQRQLMMKDGYT
TRBJ1-4 | TRBV15 | ATSSGNAGLEKLF
TRBJ2-2 | TRBV2 | ASTQPLAALGELF
TRBJ1-6 | TRBV18 | ASSLEGQANNSPLH
TRBJ2-7 | TRBV5-1 | ASSWGRADEQY
TRBJ2-1 | TRBV6-4 | ASSDRAGSLHEQF
TRBJ1-5 | TRBV28 | ASNTDNSNQPQH
TRBJ1-1 | TRBV4-1 | ASSQKGGWNTEAF
TRBJ2-7 | TRBV11-1 | ASSLKWGTYYEQY
TRBJ1-6 | TRBV4-1 | ASSRTTGSNSPLH
TRBJ1-2 | TRBV7-2 | ASSLAVGSGGGGYT
TRBJ1-2 | TRBV7-8 | ASSLEVGRVDGYT
TRBJ2-1 | TRBV6-5 | ASSYSNPSSYNEQF
TRBJ1-6 | TRBV19 | ASSIGAGDQMALH
TRBJ2-7 | TRBV7-3 | ASSQTSGGAYEQY
TRBJ1-1 | TRBV11-2 | ASSLAPGFGTEAF
TRBJ2-5 | TRBV2 | ASSETLAGGRETQY
TRBJ1-4 | TRBV5-4 | ASSAGGGHQNEKLF
TRBJ2-1 | TRBV10-1 | ASSGLQSNSYNEQF
TRBJ2-3 | TRBV2 | ASSAPTSGGVEDTQY
TRBJ2-1 | TRBV6-1 | ASSEASFNEQF
TRBJ2-7 | TRBV18 | ASSNLIGQGAVGQY
TRBJ2-5 | TRBV7-3 | ASSPRPQETQY
TRBJ2-7 | TRBV7-6 | ASSRTDSSYEQY
TRBJ1-2 | TRBV5-1 | ASSLSRDSGDGYT
TRBJ2-3 | TRBV2 | ASSWGTYTDTQY
TRBJ2-1 | TRBV4-2 | ASSQDRSGGARYNEQF
TRBJ1-2 | TRBV27 | ASSPQGGYT
TRBJ2-7 | TRBV7-9 | ASSLVPGKQGSYEQY
TRBJ2-5 | TRBV10-3 | AISEQETQY
TRBJ2-6 | TRBV7-9 | ASSPGGAGANVLT
TRBJ1-1 | TRBV7-6 | ASSLVQTNTEAF
TRBJ2-7 | TRBV18 | ASSPIGGGQGDYEQY
TRBJ1-5 | TRBV7-2 | ASSGVGGSQPQH
TRBJ1-2 | TRBV7-9 | ASSPWTGEVGYT
TRBJ1-4 | TRBV2 | ASSHLHWGEKLF
TRBJ1-5 | TRBV10-3 | AISEGGSQNQPQH
TRBJ2-5 | TRBV5-1 | ASSSERGAQETQY
TRBJ2-5 | TRBV5-6 | ASSFGGGETQY
TRBJ1-2 | TRBV27 | ASSPLLGTGPLGYGYT
TRBJ2-1 | TRBV19 | ASSIGGNNEQF
TRBJ1-6 | TRBV5-1 | ASSLEDGNSPLH
TRBJ1-1 | TRBV7-8 | ASSLVAGVSTEAF
TRBJ2-6 | TRBV21-1 | ASSKQGARLAGVGANVLT
TRBJ1-1 | TRBV11-2 | ASSLKWGEKNTEAF
TRBJ2-2 | TRBV4-1 | ASSQDELKGGELF
TRBJ1-1 | TRBV6-5 | ASSYEGVGDTEAF